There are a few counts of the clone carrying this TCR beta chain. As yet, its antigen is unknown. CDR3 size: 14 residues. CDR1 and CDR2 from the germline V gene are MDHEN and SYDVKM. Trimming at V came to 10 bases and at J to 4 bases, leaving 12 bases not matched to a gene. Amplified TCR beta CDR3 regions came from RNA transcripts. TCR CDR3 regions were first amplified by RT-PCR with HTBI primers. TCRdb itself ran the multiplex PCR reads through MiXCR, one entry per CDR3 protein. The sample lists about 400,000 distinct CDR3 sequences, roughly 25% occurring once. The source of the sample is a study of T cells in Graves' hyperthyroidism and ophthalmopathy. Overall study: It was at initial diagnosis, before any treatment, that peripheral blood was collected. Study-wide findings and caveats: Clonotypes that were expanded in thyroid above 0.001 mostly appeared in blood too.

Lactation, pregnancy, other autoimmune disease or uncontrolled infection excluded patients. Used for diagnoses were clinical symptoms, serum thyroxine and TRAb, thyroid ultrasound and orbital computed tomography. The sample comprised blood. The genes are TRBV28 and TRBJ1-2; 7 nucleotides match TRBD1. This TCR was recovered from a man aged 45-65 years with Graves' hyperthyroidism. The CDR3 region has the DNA TGTGCCACCCGACAGGGCGGCCTGATCTATGGCTACACCTTC. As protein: CATRQGGLIYGYTF.